One and the same sample provided the 15 T cell receptor beta chains below, sequenced in a study of vaccination and CD4 T cells after COVID-19. The antigens of these receptors remain unknown. The treatment here: approximately nine-day PBMC culture with coronavirus spike peptide pools or control peptides (ViraFEST assay). CD4+ T-cell collection from the unexposed donor predated the COVID-19 pandemic (2011-2018). Oncomine TCR Beta short-read sequencing was applied to DNA from cultured CD4+ T cells. It was from cultured CD4+ T cells that genomic DNA was extracted. TCRdb passed the PCR reads through MiXCR, listing each CDR3 protein once. The top ten hold about a fifth of the sample, which has some 10,000 distinct CDR3 sequences, 34% seen once. Sequenced material: CD4+ T cells from blood, cultured in vitro. The receptors were sampled from a human donor in good health.

CDR3 coding DNA: TGTGCCAGTAGTGACAGGGGCACCGGGGAGCTGTTTTTT. Encoded protein: CASSDRGTGELFF. This chain links TRBV19 with TRBJ2-2; 8 bases are shared with TRBD1. The V gene's germline CDR1 is LNHDA and CDR2 SQIVND (reference sequence). The junction had 0 bases not matched to a gene; V was cut back by 5 bases and J by 4 bases. The CDR3 loop spans 13 amino acids.

This chain connects TRBV6-1 to TRBJ2-1; TRBD1 is a possible D gene (6 bases). The CDR3 length is 13 residues. Trimming removed 5 bases at V and 8 bases at J, with 13 bases between. Germline V gene data show CDR1 as MNHNS and CDR2 as SASEGT. The CDR3 sequence is CASSTGLLDEQFF. CDR3 nucleotide sequence: TGTGCCAGCAGTACAGGGTTGTTGGATGAGCAGTTCTTC.

This chain connects TRBV7-2 to TRBJ1-1; D remains unclear. Germline CDR1 and CDR2: SGHTA and FQGNSA. With 2 bases removed from V and 5 bases from J, the gap between germline ends came to 12 bases. The CDR3 has 14 residues. The CDR3: CASSLMKGGTEAFF. CDR3 coding DNA: TGTGCCAGCAGCTTAATGAAGGGAGGGACTGAAGCTTTCTTT.

This clonotype was counted only a few times. The chain employs TRBV6-5 and TRBJ1-2, with 9 bases matching TRBD1. From germline, CDR1 is MNHEY and CDR2 SVGAGI. V dropped 4 bases and J dropped 6; count of bases not matched to a gene: 6. The CDR3 is 14 amino acids. In DNA, the CDR3 is TGTGCCAGCAGTTTCCCCGGGACAGGGAATGGCTACACCTTC. As protein: CASSFPGTGNGYTF.

The rearrangement uses TRBV14 and TRBJ1-1; the D is unclear. Germline V gene data show CDR1 as SGHDN and CDR2 as FVKESK. The CDR3 spans 13 residues. Trimming shortened V by 2 bases and J by 11 bases, and 15 bases separated the two germline ends. Here the CDR3 DNA reads TGTGCCAGCAGCCAAATTGTGACGGGAGGTGCTTTCTTT. Amino acids: CASSQIVTGGAFF. The full variable domain, completed using reference TRBV14 and TRBJ1-1, is EAGVTQFPSHSVIEKGQTVTLRCDPISGHDNLYWYRRVMGKEIKFLLHFVKESKQDESGMPNNRFLAERTGGTYSTLKVQPAELEDSGVYFCASSQIVTGGAFFGQGTRLTVV.

This clonotype was seen more than once but under ten times. The rearrangement links TRBV20-1 to TRBJ2-1; TRBD2 might be the D (6 bases). Trimming pared 6 bases from V and 4 bases from J, leaving 10 bases between. This CDR3 contains 12 residues. Germline assignment: CDR1 DFQATT and CDR2 SNEGSKA (reference sequence). The CDR3 spells CSALGRYNEQFF. The CDR3, as DNA: TGCAGTGCCCTAGGGAGGTACAATGAGCAGTTCTTC.

V and J are TRBV9 and TRBJ1-1; TRBD1 is a possible D gene (5 bases). CDR3 length: 15 residues. Germline V gives CDR1 SGDLS, CDR2 YYNGEE. V lost 3 bases, J lost 0 bases, and 12 bases lay in between. The CDR3 nucleotides read TGTGCCAGCAGCGCCCGTGGGGGTCTGAACACTGAAGCTTTCTTT. It codes for CASSARGGLNTEAFF.

The DNA for the CDR3 is TGTGCCAGCAGTGAGGCCGGGGGGAGGTATGGCTACACCTTC. As protein: CASSEAGGRYGYTF. This chain uses TRBV6-1 with TRBJ1-2; possible D gene TRBD1, 5 bases. The V end was cut by 3 bases, the J end by 5 bases, with 13 bases between. The CDR3 covers 14 residues. Germline CDR1 is MNHNS and CDR2 is SASEGT.

V is TRBV6-1 and J is TRBJ1-2, with a weak D call TRBD1 (6 bases). Germline V gene sequence: CDR1 MNHNS, CDR2 SASEGT. V dropped 7 bases and J dropped 6 bases, with 15 bases sitting between them. The CDR3 has 13 residues. CDR3 nucleotide sequence: TGTGCCAGCACCTGGGGGGGCTTGGATGGCTACACCTTC. Translating gives CASTWGGLDGYTF.

The chain has TRBV15 and TRBJ2-2; 11 nucleotides align to TRBD2. CDR3 length equals 15 residues. Germline-derived CDR1 and CDR2 are LNHNV and YYDKDF (reference sequence). After removal of 2 bases from V and 5 bases from J, the junction contained 1 base not matched to a gene. The CDR3 DNA sequence: TGTGCCACCAGCAGACGGACTAGCGGGACCGGGGAGCTGTTTTTT. Translated: CATSRRTSGTGELFF. Using reference TRBV15 and TRBJ2-2 for the parts outside the CDR3, the full variable domain is DAMVIQNPRYQVTQFGKPVTLSCSQTLNHNVMYWYQQKSSQAPKLLFHYYDKDFNNEADTPDNFQSRRPNTSFCFLDIRSPGLGDTAMYLCATSRRTSGTGELFFGEGSRLTVL.

The V call is TRBV28, the J call TRBJ1-3; no clear D. The V gene's germline CDR1 is MDHEN and CDR2 SYDVKM. The CDR3 length is 14 residues. The V and J ends lost 5 bases and 3 bases respectively, with 11 bases between them. For the CDR3, the DNA is TGTGCCAGCAGTCCGACTCAGCTTGGAAACACCATATATTTT. Translating it yields CASSPTQLGNTIYF.

This clonotype was seen a handful of times. Here the CDR3 DNA reads TGTGCCACCAGTGACACTCACTCCAACCCTTACGAGCAGTACTTC. Amino acids: CATSDTHSNPYEQYF. The chain is built from TRBV24-1 and TRBJ2-7; D call uncertain. The CDR3 runs 15 residues. Trimming cost V 4 bases and J 4 bases, with 16 bases left between them. Germline V CDR1 and CDR2: KGHDR, SFDVKD.

The rearrangement uses TRBV15 and TRBJ2-1; a weak D match, TRBD2 (5 bases). V gave up 0 bases and J gave up 8 bases, with 14 bases separating them. Per germline, CDR1 LNHNV and CDR2 YYDKDF (reference sequence). The CDR3 runs to 15 residues. The DNA of the CDR3 is TGTGCCACCAGCAGAGATTACGGGCGAGGGTATGAGCAGTTCTTC. This translates into CATSRDYGRGYEQFF.

The chain couples TRBV5-4 to TRBJ1-5; D might be TRBD1 (6 bases). CDR1 is SGHNT, CDR2 YYREEE, per germline (reference sequence). V lost 2 bases to trimming and J lost 2 bases, with 14 bases between them. The CDR3 is made up of 16 amino acids. This chain's CDR3 is CASSLGGGEGNQPQHF. CDR3 DNA sequence: TGTGCCAGCAGCTTAGGAGGGGGAGAAGGCAATCAGCCCCAGCATTTT.

This clonotype was picked up a small number of times. This chain joins TRBV28 and TRBJ2-7; D is unclear. The germline V and J ends were trimmed by 3 bases and 3 bases, with 9 bases remaining between them. The CDR3 has 13 residues. Germline CDR1 and CDR2: MDHEN and SYDVKM. The CDR3 sequence: CASSLLGHYEQYF. The CDR3 DNA sequence: TGTGCCAGCAGTTTGCTAGGGCACTACGAGCAGTACTTC.